This T cell receptor beta chain was recorded in a study of blood T cell repertoires in COVID-19. Study-level background: Whether acute or convalescent, the COVID-19 samples came from the United States, Italy and Spain. The cDNA or gDNA used as material had been derived from T cells, B-cell-depleted T cells, or PBMCs.

Authors' data handling: Reference gene primer amplification gave estimated nucleated cell counts. TCRdb's table, derived via immunoSEQ multiplex PCR, lists solely in-frame clones and lacks some. From that table come the V and J calls and clone size; the DNA was used to work out D and trimming. The data show approximately 200,000 clones, with about 80% seen just once and more than 2.5% held by the top ten. The V and J ends lost 8 bases and 0 bases, in that order; junction bases with no gene match: 3. Germline CDR1 ENHRY, CDR2 SYGVKD. This CDR3 spans 16 amino acids. The sequenced sample consisted of peripheral blood. The sequence derives from a woman aged 25 to 39 who had recovered from COVID-19. The chain uses TRBV10-3 and TRBJ2-2, with 13 bases matching TRBD2. The CDR3 sequence: CAIHGTSGANTGELFF. CDR3 DNA: TGTGCCATCCATGGGACTAGCGGGGCGAACACCGGGGAGCTGTTTTTT.